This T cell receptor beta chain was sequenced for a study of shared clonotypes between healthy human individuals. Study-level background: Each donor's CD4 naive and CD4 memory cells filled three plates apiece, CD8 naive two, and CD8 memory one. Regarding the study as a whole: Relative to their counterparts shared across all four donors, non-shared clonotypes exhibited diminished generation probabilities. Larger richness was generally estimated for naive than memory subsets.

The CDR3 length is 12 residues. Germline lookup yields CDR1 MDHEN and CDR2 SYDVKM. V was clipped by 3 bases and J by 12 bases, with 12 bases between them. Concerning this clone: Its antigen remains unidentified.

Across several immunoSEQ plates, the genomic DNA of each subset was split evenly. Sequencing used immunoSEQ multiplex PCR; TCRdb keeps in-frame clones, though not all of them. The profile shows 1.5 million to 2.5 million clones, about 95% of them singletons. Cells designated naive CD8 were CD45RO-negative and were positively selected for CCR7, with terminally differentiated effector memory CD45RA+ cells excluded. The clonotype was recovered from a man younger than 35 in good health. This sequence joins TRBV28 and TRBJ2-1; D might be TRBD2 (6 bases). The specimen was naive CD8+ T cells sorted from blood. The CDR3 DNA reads TGTGCCAGCAGTTTCGGGGGTCCTTTGCAGTTCTTC. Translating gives CASSFGGPLQFF.